This T cell receptor (beta chain) was identified during a study of identical twins. The CDR3 contains 16 residues. CDR1 is SGHRS, CDR2 YFSETQ, per germline. TCRdb called the 5' RACE reads again in MiXCR, with one record for every CDR3 protein. Among roughly 1.6 million distinct CDR3 sequences listed, roughly a third were seen once. This receptor was identified in a newborn girl in good health. V gene TRBV5-1 combines with J gene TRBJ2-1, with D perhaps matching TRBD2 (5 bases). The J call may be faulty, since TRBJ2-7 better matches the DNA end. Sequenced sample: cord blood. The CDR3 here is CASSLAPGNIYNEQYF. CDR3 in DNA: TGCGCCAGCAGCTTGGCCCCGGGAAATATATACAATGAGCAGTACTTC.